Below are 25 T cell receptor beta chains sequenced from a single sample in a study of OX40 agonist ivuxolimab in advanced cancers. The protocol was immunoSEQ multiplex PCR, while the TCRdb copy is restricted to in-frame clones and leaves out a portion. The table includes about 83,000 clones, 85% detected once. This sample comprised CD4+ or CD8+ T cells sorted from blood, obtained in a trial of the OX40 agonist ivuxolimab. The receptors derive from an adult with an advanced solid tumor such as melanoma, head and neck, liver or kidney cancer.

This chain connects TRBV7-2 to TRBJ2-3; no firm D call. Trimming shortened V by 5 bases and J by 6 bases, and 15 bases separated the two germline ends. CDR3 length: 14 amino acids. Germline V gene sequence: CDR1 SGHTA, CDR2 FQGNSA. The CDR3 DNA is TGTGCCAGCAGCCCCCCGGGCAGGACCGATACGCAGTATTTT. This translates into CASSPPGRTDTQYF.

The V and J genes are TRBV10-2 and TRBJ1-5; maybe TRBD1 (5 bases). V was shortened by 2 bases and J by 9 bases, with 17 bases between the two germline ends. Looked up from germline, CDR1 is WSHSY and CDR2 is SAAADI. There are 15 residues in the CDR3. The CDR3 protein is CASSEAGPSNRPQHF. The CDR3 DNA sequence: TGCGCCAGCAGTGAGGCGGGACCTTCCAATAGGCCCCAGCATTTT.

V is TRBV19 and J is TRBJ1-6; D may be TRBD1 (5 bases). The CDR3 has 18 amino acids. The V gene's germline CDR1 is LNHDA and CDR2 SQIVND (reference sequence). V lost 1 base, J lost 0 bases, and 13 bases lay in between. CDR3 coding DNA: TGTGCCAGTAGTATAGGGGCCGGGACTCGCTCCTATAATTCACCCCTCCACTTT. Amino acid sequence: CASSIGAGTRSYNSPLHF.

The chain uses TRBV18 and TRBJ2-1; D gene ambiguous. This CDR3 is 15 amino acids long. The V end lost 5 bases, the J end lost 0 bases, and 11 bases lay between the germline ends. Germline V CDR1 and CDR2: KGHSH, LQKENI. CDR3 sequence (DNA): TGTGCCAGCTCATTTGACAAGAGCTCCTACAATGAGCAGTTCTTC. Translating gives CASSFDKSSYNEQFF.

This clone showed up just once. V usage is TRBV5-6 and J usage is TRBJ2-3; 14 bases match TRBD2. Trimming removed 3 bases from V and 6 bases from J; junction bases left unmatched: 6. CDR3 length: 16 amino acids. Germline values: CDR1 SGHDT, CDR2 YYEEEE. DNA of the CDR3: TGTGCCAGCAGCTCCATGACTAGCGGGGGGGCGGATACGCAGTATTTT. It codes for CASSSMTSGGADTQYF.

The chain has TRBV2 and TRBJ1-1; D ambiguous. Trimming left V 4 bases short and J 4 bases short, with 16 bases between. The germline V gene has CDR1 SNHLY and CDR2 FYNNEI. The length of the CDR3 is 15 residues. In nucleotides, the CDR3 is TGTGCCAGCAGTGGGGCCTGGTTGGGTGGCACTGAAGCTTTCTTT. Amino acids: CASSGAWLGGTEAFF.

This clone was detected once. The genes are TRBV27 and TRBJ1-3; 7 positions match TRBD1. The CDR3 totals 16 residues. Per the germline V gene, CDR1 is MNHEY and CDR2 is SMNVEV (reference sequence). V gave up 5 bases and J gave up 0 bases; unmatched junction bases: 7. The CDR3 loop reads CASSVTGRLSGNTIYF. CDR3 in DNA: TGTGCCAGCAGTGTGACAGGGAGGCTCTCTGGAAACACCATATATTTT.

The J gene is TRBJ2-4, the V gene TRBV4-3; 8 bases fit TRBD1. Trimming removed 1 base from V and 6 bases from J; junction bases left unmatched: 5. The CDR3 has 15 amino acids. The germline gives CDR1 LGHNA, CDR2 YSLEER. CDR3 loop: CASSQGGGQGNIQYF. CDR3 nucleotide sequence: TGCGCCAGCAGCCAAGGGGGTGGACAGGGAAACATTCAGTACTTC.

V usage is TRBV7-3 and J usage is TRBJ2-2; possible D gene TRBD2, 6 bases. The CDR3 has 13 amino acids. V dropped 8 bases and J dropped 5 bases, with 12 bases sitting between them. Germline V gene lookup returns CDR1 SGHTA and CDR2 FQGTGA. In DNA, the CDR3 is TGTGCCAGCGCGGAGGGGCGGACCGGGGAGCTGTTTTTT. The encoded protein is CASAEGRTGELFF.

V and J are TRBV7-2 and TRBJ2-7; D not certain. V was trimmed by 3 bases and J by 3 bases, leaving 9 bases between them. Germline V gives CDR1 SGHTA, CDR2 FQGNSA. The CDR3 totals 13 residues. The CDR3 protein is CASSLAMIYEQYF. The CDR3 nucleotides read TGTGCCAGCAGCTTGGCAATGATCTACGAGCAGTACTTC.

CDR3 region: CSAKGGPEAFF. As DNA, the CDR3 is TGCAGTGCTAAGGGGGGGCCTGAAGCTTTCTTT. The chain carries TRBV20-1 and TRBJ1-1, with D maybe TRBD1 (6 bases). The CDR3 is made up of 11 amino acids. The V and J ends lost 4 bases and 6 bases respectively, with 9 bases between them. The V gene's germline CDR1 is DFQATT and CDR2 SNEGSKA (reference sequence).

This rearrangement joins TRBV23-1 to TRBJ1-2; tentative D call: TRBD1 (6 bases). TRBV23-1 is marked as an open reading frame, function uncertain. The CDR3 is 15 residues long. The V end lost 10 bases, the J end lost 8 bases, and 26 bases lay between the germline ends. CDR3 nucleotides: TGCGCCACCCGAATAGGGGGGATCTCTATTTCAGGCTACACCTTC. Amino acids: CATRIGGISISGYTF.

This sequence joins TRBV6-5 and TRBJ2-4, with 8 positions matching TRBD2. Germline loops: CDR1 MNHEY, CDR2 SVGAGI. CDR3 length equals 15 residues. Trimming at V came to 10 bases and at J to 6 bases, leaving 14 bases not matched to a gene. The CDR3 DNA follows: TGTGCCACCCGGGGGGGGTCACGTGGAGGAAACATTCAGTACTTC. Residues: CATRGGSRGGNIQYF.

DNA for the CDR3: TGTGCCAGCAAGGGCAGGGACCTGTTCACAGATACGCAGTATTTT. Translated: CASKGRDLFTDTQYF. The rearrangement links TRBV11-2 to TRBJ2-3, with D perhaps assigned TRBD1 or TRBD2 (5 bases each). Germline V gene sequence: CDR1 SGHAT, CDR2 FQNNGV. V was cut by 7 bases and J by 2 bases, with 16 bases left in between. This CDR3 comprises 15 residues.

The rearrangement links TRBV4-1 to TRBJ2-7; no clear D. This CDR3 contains 14 residues. Trimming removed 0 bases at V and 8 bases at J, with 14 bases between. Per germline, CDR1 MGHRA and CDR2 YSYEKL. The CDR3 nucleotides read TGCGCCAGCAGCCAAGAGGGCCCCTCAGGTCAGCAGTACTTC. Translated: CASSQEGPSGQQYF.

J is TRBJ2-7 and V is TRBV19, with TRBD2 matching over 8 bases. V lost 6 bases to trimming and J lost 4 bases; unmatched junction nucleotides: 11. The CDR3 sequence is 15 residues long. Per the germline V gene, CDR1 is LNHDA and CDR2 is SQIVND (reference sequence). The CDR3 nucleotides read TGTGCCAGTAGACCCCAAGCGGGGGCGAAATACGAGCAGTACTTC. It yields the protein CASRPQAGAKYEQYF.

This clone is a singleton in its sample. The rearrangement joins TRBV13 to TRBJ2-3; TRBD2 matches 13 bases. CDR3 length: 16 residues. Germline V gene data show CDR1 as PRHDT and CDR2 as FYEKMQ (reference sequence). Trimming removed 5 bases from V and 5 bases from J; junction bases left unmatched: 7. The CDR3 DNA reads as TGTGCCAGCAGCCCGAAGACTAGCGGGGGGAGAGATACGCAGTATTTT. It encodes CASSPKTSGGRDTQYF.

J is TRBJ1-1 and V is TRBV30; D unclear. The CDR3 has 12 residues. Germline CDR1 is GTSNPN and CDR2 is SVGIG (reference sequence). V dropped 0 bases and J dropped 6 bases, with 8 bases sitting between them. The CDR3 loop reads CAWSVNRPEAFF. CDR3 bases: TGTGCCTGGAGTGTAAATAGGCCTGAAGCTTTCTTT.

The rearrangement joins TRBV7-9 to TRBJ2-5; D remains unclear. This CDR3 is built from 12 residues. V lost 3 bases to trimming and J lost 2 bases, with 4 bases between them. Germline values: CDR1 SEHNR, CDR2 FQNEAQ (reference sequence). Here the CDR3 DNA reads TGTGCCAGCAGCTTGTTACAAGAGACCCAGTACTTC. It translates to CASSLLQETQYF.

This sequence joins TRBV19 and TRBJ2-4; TRBD2 agrees at 9 bases. Germline CDR1 is LNHDA and CDR2 is SQIVND (reference sequence). The CDR3 loop spans 13 amino acids. V trimming: 4 bases; J trimming: 10 bases; junction bases outside the gene matches: 5. As DNA, the CDR3 is TGTGCCAGTAGTAGCGGGGGGGCTGGAATTCAGTACTTC. It codes for CASSSGGAGIQYF.

This clone was counted a few times. V usage is TRBV27 and J usage is TRBJ1-2; D call uncertain. Per the germline V gene, CDR1 is MNHEY and CDR2 is SMNVEV (reference sequence). The CDR3 runs 15 residues. Trimming took off 5 bases at V and 7 bases at J, with 20 bases between the two ends. The chain's CDR3 is CASSLQDGGPSGYTF. CDR3 in DNA: TGTGCCAGCAGTCTCCAGGACGGAGGTCCCTCTGGCTACACCTTC.

This clone was found once. J is TRBJ1-1 and V is TRBV7-2; D ambiguous. The CDR3 is 15 amino acids. Looked up from germline, CDR1 is SGHTA and CDR2 is FQGNSA. The V and J ends lost 1 base and 0 bases respectively, with 9 bases between them. The CDR3 sequence: CASSLDPSMNTEAFF. The CDR3 DNA reads TGTGCCAGCAGCTTAGACCCCAGCATGAACACTGAAGCTTTCTTT.

The chain recombines TRBV7-3 with TRBJ2-3; 8 nucleotides align to TRBD2. Germline V gene lookup returns CDR1 SGHTA and CDR2 FQGTGA. Germline trimming cut 5 bases from V and 2 bases from J; bases unmatched to any gene: 3. The length of the CDR3 is 14 residues. CDR3 protein: CASSPGLDTDTQYF. CDR3 nucleotide sequence: TGTGCCAGCAGCCCGGGACTAGACACAGATACGCAGTATTTT.

V usage is TRBV4-2 and J usage is TRBJ2-1, with TRBD2 identical over 11 bases. Germline CDR1 reads LGHNA; CDR2 reads YNFKEQ. J gave up 3 bases and V 4 bases, and 2 bases lay outside the gene matches. This CDR3 is 15 amino acids long. The CDR3 region is CASSLTSGGYNEQFF. In nucleotides, the CDR3 is TGTGCCAGCAGCCTTACTAGCGGGGGCTACAATGAGCAGTTCTTC.

The chain couples TRBV4-2 to TRBJ1-3; D gene ambiguous. The CDR3 runs to 15 residues. Trimming left V 0 bases short and J 8 bases short, with 14 bases between. CDR1 is LGHNA and CDR2 is YNFKEQ in the germline V gene. The CDR3 sequence: CASSQDGFGADTIYF. The CDR3 DNA reads TGTGCCAGCAGCCAAGATGGATTCGGTGCGGACACCATATATTTT.